These T cell receptor beta chains were read from a single sample in a study of cytomegalovirus exposure and HLA in healthy donors. Repertoires were generated with immunoSEQ multiplex PCR, while TCRdb's copy carries only in-frame clones and drops some. In the table there are just over 150,000 clones, about 88% of which are singletons. The sequenced sample consisted of PBMCs. These receptors were taken from a man younger than 30 in good health and CMV-seropositive. The CDR3 runs from the conserved cysteine through the conserved F or W. Each record gives: D gene, clone size, V gene, J gene, CDR3 protein, CDR3 DNA. The D gene is left open where the match is weak. Only some rows state a clone size, as once, few, many or a class for expanded clones.

TRBD1,few,TRBV27,TRBJ2-7,CASSGGQVTEQYF,TGTGCCAGCAGTGGGGGACAGGTAACCGAGCAGTACTTC
TRBD1,-,TRBV5-6,TRBJ2-7,CASGAWTGGKYEQYF,TGTGCCAGCGGCGCCTGGACAGGGGGCAAGTACGAGCAGTACTTC
-,-,TRBV19,TRBJ1-1,CASTFMTTGFGTEAFF,TGTGCCAGTACCTTCATGACGACCGGGTTCGGCACTGAAGCTTTCTTT
-,-,TRBV9,TRBJ2-5,CASSVDRQETQYF,TGTGCCAGCAGCGTAGACAGGCAAGAGACCCAGTACTTC
-,-,TRBV12-5,TRBJ1-1,CASGPPSVWTEAFF,TGTGCTAGTGGCCCTCCCTCAGTGTGGACTGAAGCTTTCTTT
-,-,TRBV18,TRBJ1-1,CASSLRSTGNTEAFF,TGTGCCAGCTCACTCCGCTCCACAGGGAACACTGAAGCTTTCTTT
TRBD1,-,TRBV9,TRBJ2-3,CASTETGGSKDTQYF,TGTGCCAGCACCGAGACAGGGGGCTCTAAAGATACGCAGTATTTT
-,-,TRBV11-3,TRBJ1-1,CASSPGGTEAFF,TGTGCCAGCAGCCCCGGAGGGACTGAAGCTTTCTTT
TRBD1,-,TRBV7-9,TRBJ2-2,CASSPRDRISPGELFF,TGTGCCAGCAGCCCGAGGGACAGGATTTCACCCGGGGAGCTGTTTTTT
TRBD1,-,TRBV5-6,TRBJ2-1,CASSPDRGEVYNEQFF,TGTGCCAGCAGCCCCGACAGGGGAGAAGTCTACAATGAGCAGTTCTTC
TRBD1,-,TRBV7-2,TRBJ1-2,CASSLAVGQGGSGYTF,TGTGCCAGCAGCTTAGCGGTCGGGCAGGGGGGTTCGGGCTACACCTTC
-,few,TRBV7-6,TRBJ2-7,CASSLEPNEQYF,TGTGCCAGCAGCTTAGAGCCTAACGAGCAGTACTTC
TRBD1,-,TRBV6-5,TRBJ2-7,CASTPGTGALEQYF,TGTGCCAGCACCCCGGGGACAGGGGCACTCGAGCAGTACTTC
-,-,TRBV11-2,TRBJ2-7,CASSLDPGLREQYF,TGTGCCAGCAGCTTAGACCCAGGACTTAGGGAGCAGTACTTC
-,-,TRBV18,TRBJ1-4,CASSPPSGDEKLFF,TGTGCCAGCTCACCACCGTCAGGGGATGAAAAACTGTTTTTT
-,-,TRBV9,TRBJ1-1,CASSEGGAGLNTEAFF,TGTGCCAGCAGCGAGGGGGGGGCAGGTTTGAACACTGAAGCTTTCTTT
TRBD1,-,TRBV18,TRBJ2-2,CASSPPGQVGTGELFF,TGTGCCAGCTCACCTCCGGGACAGGTGGGCACCGGGGAGCTGTTTTTT
-,-,TRBV2,TRBJ1-1,CASSATGTVNTEAFF,TGTGCCAGCAGTGCGACCGGGACTGTGAACACTGAAGCTTTCTTT
TRBD1,-,TRBV30,TRBJ2-5,CAWNTGGQETQYF,TGTGCCTGGAATACAGGGGGCCAAGAGACCCAGTACTTC
-,-,TRBV7-3,TRBJ1-1,CASSLGPTGTEAFF,TGTGCCAGCAGCTTAGGTCCGACGGGCACTGAAGCTTTCTTT
TRBD1,-,TRBV9,TRBJ2-7,CASSPENRGFHEQYF,TGTGCCAGCAGCCCCGAGAACAGGGGGTTCCACGAGCAGTACTTC
-,-,TRBV2,TRBJ1-1,CASSEEIQVHRAFF,TGTGCCAGCAGTGAAGAGATACAGGTTCATAGGGCTTTCTTT
TRBD2,once,TRBV9,TRBJ2-2,CASSSLLGGGARTGELFF,TGTGCCAGCAGCTCCCTCTTAGGCGGGGGGGCACGAACCGGGGAGCTGTTTTTT
TRBD1,-,TRBV6-4,TRBJ1-2,CASTPTGGEFPGGYTF,TGTGCCAGCACTCCCACAGGGGGCGAGTTTCCTGGTGGCTACACCTTC
TRBD1,few,TRBV7-9,TRBJ2-1,CASSSTGVGEQFF,TGTGCCAGCAGCTCGACAGGGGTAGGTGAGCAGTTCTTC
-,-,TRBV2,TRBJ1-1,CASIGAGIWAFF,TGTGCCAGCATTGGGGCAGGGATATGGGCTTTCTTT
TRBD2,-,TRBV6-5,TRBJ2-1,CASRLAGDNEQFF,TGTGCCAGCAGACTAGCGGGGGACAATGAGCAGTTCTTC
-,-,TRBV10-3,TRBJ1-1,CAISDEGRRGEAFF,TGTGCCATCAGTGACGAAGGCAGGCGTGGAGAAGCTTTCTTT
-,-,TRBV6-5,TRBJ1-5,CASSEGGGNQPQHF,TGTGCCAGCAGTGAGGGAGGGGGCAATCAGCCCCAGCATTTT
TRBD1,-,TRBV4-3,TRBJ1-2,CASSPSQGAGYGYTF,TGCGCCAGCAGCCCTAGCCAGGGGGCTGGTTATGGCTACACCTTC
TRBD1,once,TRBV5-1,TRBJ2-5,CASSGGQGETQYF,TGCGCCAGCAGCGGGGGACAGGGCGAGACCCAGTACTTC
TRBD2,-,TRBV18,TRBJ2-6,CASSPIQRGPGSGANVLTF,TGTGCCAGCTCACCAATCCAGCGGGGGCCAGGGAGCGGGGCCAACGTCCTGACTTTC
TRBD1,-,TRBV6-1,TRBJ1-2,CASRGTVDGYTF,TGTGCCAGCAGAGGGACAGTGGATGGCTACACCTTC
-,-,TRBV4-1,TRBJ2-2,CASRISENTGELFF,TGCGCCAGCCGAATCTCAGAAAACACCGGGGAGCTGTTTTTT
TRBD1,few,TRBV7-8,TRBJ1-5,CASSQQGMSNQPQHF,TGTGCCAGCAGCCAACAGGGGATGAGCAATCAGCCCCAGCATTTT
-,-,TRBV27,TRBJ1-2,CASSRGGAPYGYTF,TGTGCCAGCTCCCGAGGAGGGGCCCCTTATGGCTACACCTTC
-,-,TRBV7-3,TRBJ2-2,CASSSKESPGELFF,TGTGCCAGCAGTTCAAAAGAGTCTCCCGGGGAGCTGTTTTTT
-,-,TRBV10-3,TRBJ1-3,CATRQESSGNTIYF,TGTGCCACCCGACAGGAGAGCTCTGGAAACACCATATATTTT
-,-,TRBV18,TRBJ1-1,CASSPLAGNTEAFF,TGTGCCAGCTCCCCCCTGGCAGGAAACACTGAAGCTTTCTTT
-,-,TRBV6-1,TRBJ2-6,CASIGGSSGANVLTF,TGTGCCAGCATAGGAGGAAGCTCTGGGGCCAACGTCCTGACTTTC